Shown below are 24 T cell receptor beta chains from a single sample sequenced in a study of T cells in Graves' hyperthyroidism and ophthalmopathy. Researchers took RNA transcripts and amplified the TCR beta CDR3 regions from them. TCR CDR3 underwent first-round RT-PCR with the HTBI primer set. TCRdb re-analysed the multiplex PCR reads in MiXCR, keeping a single row per CDR3 protein. This table holds 280,000 or so distinct CDR3 sequences, 15% found once. The sequencing input was blood. These receptors were taken from a woman aged 50 to 65 with Graves' hyperthyroidism that later progressed to Graves' ophthalmopathy.

V and J are TRBV7-2 and TRBJ2-2; 7 bases match TRBD2. This CDR3 has 16 amino acids. V shed 4 bases, J shed 0 bases, and the junction held 5 bases outside the gene matches. From germline, CDR1 is SGHTA and CDR2 FQGNSA. The CDR3 protein is CASSSASGSNTGELFF. Here the CDR3 DNA reads TGTGCCAGCAGCTCCGCTAGCGGTTCGAACACCGGGGAGCTGTTTTTT.

This clonotype was recorded many times. V and J are TRBV20-1 and TRBJ1-6, with D unresolved. The CDR3 spans 14 residues. V lost 0 bases and J lost 9, with 12 bases in between. The germline V gene encodes CDR1 DFQATT and CDR2 SNEGSKA (reference sequence). CDR3 nucleotide sequence: TGCAGTGCTAGAGATTCCACGGGTCTTTCACCCCTCCACTTT. Protein: CSARDSTGLSPLHF.

J is TRBJ2-7 and V is TRBV27; possible D gene TRBD2, 6 bases. The length of the CDR3 is 14 residues. Germline assignment: CDR1 MNHEY and CDR2 SMNVEV (reference sequence). V lost 6 bases and J 1 base, leaving 13 bases between the germline ends. The CDR3 DNA follows: TGTGCCAGCAGAGTCTCGGGAGTATCCTACGAGCAGTACTTC. This gives the protein CASRVSGVSYEQYF.

The table lists this clonotype with many counts. The rearrangement joins TRBV13 to TRBJ1-2; D is unclear. This CDR3 is built from 14 residues. Germline CDR1 and CDR2: PRHDT and FYEKMQ (reference sequence). V lost 2 bases and J 2 bases, leaving 9 bases between the germline ends. The CDR3 DNA reads TGTGCCAGCAGCTTAAAAGGGTTCAACTATGGCTACACCTTC. It yields the protein CASSLKGFNYGYTF.

This clonotype came up many times. The chain is built from TRBV9 and TRBJ2-5; 8 bases align to TRBD2. CDR1 is SGDLS, CDR2 YYNGEE, per germline. CDR3 length: 15 residues. Trimming cost V 0 bases and J 4 bases; bases outside gene matches: 5. CDR3 DNA: TGTGCCAGCAGCGTAGATTACCTAGCGGGAGAGACCCAGTACTTC. This sequence encodes CASSVDYLAGETQYF.

This clonotype was observed at least ten times. The chain couples TRBV29-1 to TRBJ2-2, with D perhaps TRBD1 or TRBD2 (5 bases each). The V gene lost 6 bases and the J gene lost 8 bases, with 22 bases spanning the gap. The germline gives CDR1 SQVTM, CDR2 ANQGSEA. The CDR3 contains 15 residues. The CDR3 DNA follows: TGCAGCGTATCCGGGACGCCCAGTGTAAGAGGGGAGCTGTTTTTT. It is translated as CSVSGTPSVRGELFF.

This clonotype was seen at least ten times. The CDR3 sequence: CASSMGQTTEAFF. CDR3 DNA: TGTGCCAGCAGCATGGGACAGACAACTGAAGCTTTCTTT. The chain has TRBV7-3 and TRBJ1-1; 7 bases align to TRBD1. The CDR3 is 13 residues long. Trimming at V came to 5 bases and at J to 5 bases, leaving 5 bases not matched to a gene. Germline lookup yields CDR1 SGHTA and CDR2 FQGTGA. Combining the CDR3 with reference TRBV7-3 and TRBJ1-1 gives the whole variable domain GAGVSQTPSNKVTEKGKYVELRCDPISGHTALYWYRQSLGQGPEFLIYFQGTGAADDSGLPNDRFFAVRPEGSVSTLKIQRTERGDSAVYLCASSMGQTTEAFFGQGTRLTVV.

The chain couples TRBV7-9 to TRBJ2-7; perhaps D is TRBD1 or TRBD2 (5 bases each). The CDR3 is made up of 14 amino acids. Trimming took off 4 bases at V and 5 bases at J, with 15 bases between the two ends. Germline CDR1 and CDR2: SEHNR and FQNEAQ (reference sequence). CDR3 amino acids: CASSSSGGFDEQYF. CDR3 nucleotides: TGTGCCAGCAGCTCGTCTGGGGGATTCGACGAGCAGTACTTC.

This clonotype showed up many times. CDR3 DNA: TGTGCCAGCAGCTTAGGAACCAAGTACAATGAGCAGTTCTTC. Protein: CASSLGTKYNEQFF. The chain is built from TRBV7-6 and TRBJ2-1, with D unclear. Trimming took off 1 base at V and 4 bases at J, with 8 bases between the two ends. The CDR3 has 14 amino acids. The V gene's germline CDR1 is SGHVS and CDR2 FNYEAQ.

The rearrangement uses TRBV19 and TRBJ2-7; TRBD2 matches 9 bases. Germline lookup yields CDR1 LNHDA and CDR2 SQIVND (reference sequence). The CDR3 runs 17 residues. With V trimmed by 0 bases and J by 2 bases, 8 bases remained unmatched. The CDR3 nucleotides read TGTGCCAGTAGTATAGATCCGATAGCGGGAGAGCCCTACGAGCAGTACTTC. This encodes CASSIDPIAGEPYEQYF. The whole variable domain, remainder taken from reference TRBV19 and TRBJ2-7, is DGGITQSPKYLFRKEGQNVTLSCEQNLNHDAMYWYRQDPGQGLRLIYYSQIVNDFQKGDIAEGYSVSREKKESFPLTVTSAQKNPTAFYLCASSIDPIAGEPYEQYFGPGTRLTVT.

This clonotype was detected ten times or more. The V call is TRBV2, the J call TRBJ2-2, with D unresolved. Germline assignment: CDR1 SNHLY and CDR2 FYNNEI. Trimming cost V 2 bases and J 4 bases, with 14 bases left between them. There are 16 residues in the CDR3. Here the CDR3 reads CASSELLAIATGELFF. CDR3 coding DNA: TGTGCCAGCAGTGAATTACTGGCAATCGCCACCGGGGAGCTGTTTTTT.

The chain employs TRBV19 and TRBJ1-4; 7 bases match TRBD1. Unmatched junction bases numbered 4, after V lost 4 bases and J lost 2 bases. Germline loops: CDR1 LNHDA, CDR2 SQIVND (reference sequence). The CDR3 loop spans 15 amino acids. CDR3 sequence (DNA): TGTGCCAGTAGTACCGAGGGGGCGACTAATGAAAAACTGTTTTTT. Protein: CASSTEGATNEKLFF.

This chain links TRBV19 with TRBJ2-1; 12 bases are shared with TRBD2. CDR1 and CDR2 from the germline V gene are LNHDA and SQIVND (reference sequence). CDR3 length: 17 amino acids. V was pared by 4 bases and J by 2 bases, with 6 bases of the junction left unmatched. The CDR3 region is CASSNPRTSGTYNEQFF. CDR3 in DNA: TGTGCCAGTAGTAACCCTCGGACTAGCGGGACCTACAATGAGCAGTTCTTC.

The chain links TRBV6-1 to TRBJ1-2; a weak D match, TRBD1 (6 bases). The CDR3 contains 15 residues. Germline V lookup: CDR1 MNHNS, CDR2 SASEGT. The V and J ends lost 3 bases and 1 base respectively, with 12 bases between them. The CDR3 reads CASSEMTGLNYGYTF. The CDR3 nucleotides are TGTGCCAGCAGTGAGATGACAGGACTTAACTATGGCTACACCTTC.

The chain couples TRBV20-1 to TRBJ1-2; the D gene is possibly TRBD1 (6 bases). Germline loops: CDR1 DFQATT, CDR2 SNEGSKA (reference sequence). Trimming removed 1 base from V and 8 bases from J, with 26 bases in between. The CDR3 consists of 17 residues. The DNA for the CDR3 is TGCAGTGCTAGAGGACCCGCCGGCTCGGGGGGCGGTAGGGGCTACACCTTC. Protein product: CSARGPAGSGGGRGYTF.

The chain links TRBV15 to TRBJ2-5, with 8 positions matching TRBD1. Per germline, CDR1 LNHNV and CDR2 YYDKDF (reference sequence). Trimming cost V 3 bases and J 9 bases; bases outside gene matches: 9. CDR3 length equals 14 residues. The CDR3 DNA sequence: TGTGCCACCAGCAGGGACAGGGACGGGGAGGCCCAGTACTTC. Amino acids: CATSRDRDGEAQYF.

Many counts were recorded for this clonotype. This chain uses TRBV28 with TRBJ2-1; D call uncertain. V was shortened by 5 bases and J by 0 bases, with 2 bases between the two germline ends. The V gene's germline CDR1 is MDHEN and CDR2 SYDVKM. This CDR3 has 12 residues. The CDR3 here is CASSLSYNEQFF. As DNA, the CDR3 is TGTGCCAGCAGTCTCTCCTACAATGAGCAGTTCTTC.

This clonotype turned up a few times. The junction departs from germline at one end; a sequencing error may be responsible. V is TRBV20-1 and J is TRBJ2-7; maybe TRBD2 (5 bases). The CDR3 runs 11 residues. Per germline, CDR1 DFQATT and CDR2 SNEGSKA (reference sequence). DNA of the CDR3: TGCAGTACTAGAGGAGATTACGAGCAGTACTTC. Residues: CSTRGDYEQYF.

This clonotype was recorded at least ten times. The chain employs TRBV5-1 and TRBJ1-6; 9 nucleotides agree with TRBD1. After removal of 1 base from V and 10 bases from J, the junction contained 6 bases not matched to a gene. The CDR3 is 15 residues long. Germline CDR1 reads SGHRS; CDR2 reads YFSETQ. CDR3 coding DNA: TGCGCCAGCAGCTTGCGGACAGGGGACGACTCACCCCTCCACTTT. Its protein product is CASSLRTGDDSPLHF.

The table lists this clonotype with many counts. V is TRBV28 and J is TRBJ1-3, with D unresolved. The V end was cut by 1 base, the J end by 0 bases, with 10 bases between. Looked up from germline, CDR1 is MDHEN and CDR2 is SYDVKM. The CDR3 spans 16 residues. The CDR3 protein is CASSLFGRPSGNTIYF. The CDR3 DNA sequence: TGTGCCAGCAGTTTATTTGGTAGGCCCTCTGGAAACACCATATATTTT.

Many counts were recorded for this clonotype. This chain joins TRBV28 and TRBJ1-6; D may be TRBD1 (6 bases). The CDR3 is 13 residues long. The V and J ends lost 6 bases and 8 bases respectively, with 11 bases between them. Germline assignment: CDR1 MDHEN and CDR2 SYDVKM. The CDR3 is CASRERGDSPLHF. CDR3 nucleotides: TGTGCCAGCAGAGAAAGGGGGGATTCACCCCTCCACTTT. The variable domain in full, completed from reference TRBV28 and TRBJ1-6, reads DVKVTQSSRYLVKRTGEKVFLECVQDMDHENMFWYRQDPGLGLRLIYFSYDVKMKEKGDIPEGYSVSREKKERFSLILESASTNQTSMYLCASRERGDSPLHFGNGTRLTVT.

This clonotype has at least ten counts. The rearrangement links TRBV6-1 to TRBJ1-1, with 9 bases that match TRBD1. V shed 5 bases and J 2 bases; nucleotides not matched to a gene: 15. Per germline, CDR1 MNHNS and CDR2 SASEGT. The CDR3 has 18 amino acids. As DNA, the CDR3 is TGTGCCAGCAGTTTCCCCACTGGACAGGGGCAGGGAAACACTGAAGCTTTCTTT. Translated, it gives CASSFPTGQGQGNTEAFF.

This clonotype was seen at least ten times. The rearrangement links TRBV28 to TRBJ1-4; TRBD1 agrees at 7 bases. Germline-derived CDR1 and CDR2 are MDHEN and SYDVKM. The V gene end was trimmed by 5 bases and the J gene end by 1 base; junction bases not matched to a gene: 1. CDR3 length equals 14 residues. CDR3 sequence: CASSRQGTNEKLFF. CDR3 in DNA: TGTGCCAGCAGTCGACAGGGAACTAATGAAAAACTGTTTTTT.

This clonotype was observed many times. The chain uses TRBV20-1 and TRBJ2-1; D is unclear. Looked up from germline, CDR1 is DFQATT and CDR2 is SNEGSKA (reference sequence). Trimming shortened V by 0 bases and J by 3 bases, and 12 bases separated the two germline ends. The CDR3 runs 15 residues. This chain's CDR3 is CSARDLDSNYNEQFF. DNA for the CDR3: TGCAGTGCTAGAGATCTAGACTCTAACTACAATGAGCAGTTCTTC.